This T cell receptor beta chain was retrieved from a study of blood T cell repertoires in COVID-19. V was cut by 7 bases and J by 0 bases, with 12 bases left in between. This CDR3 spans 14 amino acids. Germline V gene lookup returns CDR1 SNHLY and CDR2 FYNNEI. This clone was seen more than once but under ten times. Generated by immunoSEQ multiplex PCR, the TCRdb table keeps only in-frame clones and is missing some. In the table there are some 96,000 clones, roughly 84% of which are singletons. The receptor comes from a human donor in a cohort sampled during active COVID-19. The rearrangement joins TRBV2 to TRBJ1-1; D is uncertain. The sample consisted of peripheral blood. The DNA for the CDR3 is TGTGCCAGCAACCAGAAAGAAATGAACACTGAAGCTTTCTTT. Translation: CASNQKEMNTEAFF.